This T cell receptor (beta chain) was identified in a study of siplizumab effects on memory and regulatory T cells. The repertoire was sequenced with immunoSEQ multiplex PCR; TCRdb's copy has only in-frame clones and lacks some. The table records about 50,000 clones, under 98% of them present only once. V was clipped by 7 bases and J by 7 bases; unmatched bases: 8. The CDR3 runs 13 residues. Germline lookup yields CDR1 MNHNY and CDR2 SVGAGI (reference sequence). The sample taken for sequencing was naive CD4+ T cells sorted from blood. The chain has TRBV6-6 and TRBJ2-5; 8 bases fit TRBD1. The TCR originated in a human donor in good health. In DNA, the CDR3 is TGTGCCAGCAAAGGGACAGGAGGCGGGACCCAGTACTTC. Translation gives CASKGTGGGTQYF.